This T cell receptor beta chain stems from a study of response to subunit inactivated influenza vaccine. CDR3 length: 18 residues. Germline V gene lookup returns CDR1 SGHAT and CDR2 FQDESV (reference sequence). The ends lost 4 bases at V and 4 bases at J; junction bases unmatched: 7. TCRdb recomputed calls from the RT-PCR reads with MiXCR, one row per CDR3 protein. Among some 570,000 distinct CDR3 sequences listed, approximately 11% were seen once. The same specimen was also included in a second study, on T cells expressing NK-cell markers. According to that study: The TCR beta cDNA came from 5'RACE template switching with UMIs. CD8+ T cells in over 5 donors included dominant NKG2C+ clonotypes at roughly 1.0-7.0%. These clonotypes also led the CD3+CD56-NKG2C+ fraction in several donors. HCMV specificity of the expanded NKG2C+ T cell clones stayed unclear.

The receptor comes from a man aged 45-65 years who received an inactivated influenza vaccine. This chain links TRBV11-1 with TRBJ2-1, with 16 bases matching TRBD2. Sequenced material: PBMCs from blood, taken on the day of vaccination. DNA for the CDR3: TGTGCCAGCAGCTCATCGGGACTAGCGGGAGGGGGGTACAATGAGCAGTTCTTC. It codes for CASSSSGLAGGGYNEQFF.